These T cell receptor beta chains were read from a single sample in a study of cytomegalovirus exposure and HLA in healthy donors. The protocol was immunoSEQ multiplex PCR, while the TCRdb copy is restricted to in-frame clones and leaves out a portion. Among under 200,000 clones listed, roughly 84% were seen once. The sequencing sample was made of PBMCs. The receptors were sampled from a boy aged 2 to 9 in good health and CMV-seronegative. Both conserved end residues are part of each CDR3. The D gene is left open where the match is weak. The listing skips clone size in some rows; elsewhere it reads once, few, many or a size class.

v_call	j_call	clone_size	d_call	cdr3_nt	cdr3_aa
TRBV6-5	TRBJ2-5	-	TRBD1	TGTGCCAGCACCCAGGGACAGGAAGAGACCCAGTACTTC	CASTQGQEETQYF
TRBV7-2	TRBJ2-7	-	-	TGTGCCAGCAGCCGCCAACAGATAGTCTCCTACGAGCAGTACTTC	CASSRQQIVSYEQYF
TRBV29-1	TRBJ2-3	-	TRBD2	TGCAGCGTCCCCACTAGCGCGGTTACGCAGTATTTT	CSVPTSAVTQYF
TRBV19	TRBJ1-5	-	-	TGTGCCAGTAGTGATGGCATTTATAGCAATCAGCCCCAGCATTTT	CASSDGIYSNQPQHF
TRBV9	TRBJ1-1	-	TRBD1	TGTGCCAGCAGCGGACAGGGTTGGGACACTGAAGCTTTCTTT	CASSGQGWDTEAFF
TRBV2	TRBJ1-2	-	TRBD1	TGTGCCAGCAGTGTGGGACAGAGCTATGGCTACACCTTC	CASSVGQSYGYTF
TRBV6-6	TRBJ2-7	-	TRBD2	TGTGCCAGCGCTAGCGGGAGTAATTACGAGCAGTACTTC	CASASGSNYEQYF
TRBV5-4	TRBJ2-7	once	TRBD2	TGTGCCAGCAGTGACTGGACTAGCGGGTCTTACGAGCAGTACTTC	CASSDWTSGSYEQYF
TRBV19	TRBJ2-3	-	TRBD1	TGTGCCAGTAGTCCACCCGGGACAGGTCAAACGGATACGCAGTATTTT	CASSPPGTGQTDTQYF
TRBV10-3	TRBJ2-3	-	-	TGTGCCATCAGTGCCTCAGATACGCAGTATTTT	CAISASDTQYF
TRBV30	TRBJ2-7	-	TRBD1	TGTGCCTGGAGTGTCGGACAGGGGTCGGCCGAGCAGTACTTC	CAWSVGQGSAEQYF
TRBV6-6	TRBJ1-1	-	-	TGTGCCAGCAGCTCTAGGGGGGGGACTGAAGCTTTCTTT	CASSSRGGTEAFF
TRBV25-1	TRBJ2-1	-	-	TGTGCCAGCGGTCAGGCCAGCTCCTACAATGAGCAGTTCTTC	CASGQASSYNEQFF
TRBV18	TRBJ1-2	-	TRBD1	TGTGCCAGCTCCCGGACAGGGTTAGGCTACACCTTC	CASSRTGLGYTF